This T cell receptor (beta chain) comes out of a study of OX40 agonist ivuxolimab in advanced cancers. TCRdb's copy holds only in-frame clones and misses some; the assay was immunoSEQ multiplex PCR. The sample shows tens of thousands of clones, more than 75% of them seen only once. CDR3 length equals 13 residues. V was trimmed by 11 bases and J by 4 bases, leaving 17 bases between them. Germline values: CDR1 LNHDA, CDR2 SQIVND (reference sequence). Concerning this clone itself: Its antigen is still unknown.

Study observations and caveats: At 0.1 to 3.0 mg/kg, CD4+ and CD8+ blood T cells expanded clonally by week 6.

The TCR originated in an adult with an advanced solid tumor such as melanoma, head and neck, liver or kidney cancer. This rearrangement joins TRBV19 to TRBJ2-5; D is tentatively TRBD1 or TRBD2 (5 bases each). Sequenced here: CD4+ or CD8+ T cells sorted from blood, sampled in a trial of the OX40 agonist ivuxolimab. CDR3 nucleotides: TGTGCCGCAAGCTTGGGACGGCGAGAGACCCAGTACTTC. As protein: CAASLGRRETQYF.